This T cell receptor (beta chain) was found in a study of T cell responses to AZD1222 COVID-19 vaccine. General study results and limits: Clonal diversity was possibly underestimated, and the donors were mostly white British, with more females. Baseline seropositivity characterized only a handful of AZD1222 recipients.

Turning to this clone: Its antigen is not identified.

Method: immunoSEQ multiplex PCR; TCRdb's copy keeps in-frame clones and lacks some. The table records some 130,000 clones, around 87% of them present only once. This sample comprised peripheral blood, obtained on day 0 of AZD1222 vaccination. This receptor was identified in an adult in good health.

CDR3 protein: CASSSRTGAMNTEAFF. DNA for the CDR3: TGTGCCAGCAGCTCCCGGACAGGGGCGATGAACACTGAAGCTTTCTTT. This chain connects TRBV13 to TRBJ1-1; 9 positions agree with TRBD1. Germline lookup yields CDR1 PRHDT and CDR2 FYEKMQ (reference sequence). The ends lost 4 bases at V and 0 bases at J; junction bases unmatched: 6. There are 16 residues in the CDR3.